This TCR beta chain was identified in a study of T cell responses to AZD1222 COVID-19 vaccine. The study's findings and limits: Across spike, vaccine-associated CD4 TCRs were found, dominant at 160-218 and 743-854.

Pooling of second doses given at about 4 or about 12 weeks was done. Clones were read by immunoSEQ multiplex PCR, and TCRdb kept only the in-frame ones, dropping some. The repertoire holds tens of thousands of clones, around 93% seen once, with about 8% in the top ten. Germline CDR1 and CDR2: SGHNT and YYREEE (reference sequence). CDR3 length: 14 amino acids. The germline V and J ends were trimmed by 2 bases and 6 bases, with 11 bases remaining between them. In the case of this clone: Its antigen is as yet unknown.

The sequenced sample was peripheral blood, obtained 28 days after the second AZD1222 dose. The sequence derives from an adult who received the AZD1222 COVID-19 vaccine. V and J are TRBV5-4 and TRBJ1-4; no definite D call. The CDR3 sequence: CASSLLGADEKLFF. In DNA form, the CDR3 reads TGTGCCAGCAGCTTATTAGGTGCCGATGAAAAACTGTTTTTT. The variable domain in full, completed from reference TRBV5-4 and TRBJ1-4, reads ETGVTQSPTHLIKTRGQQVTLRCSSQSGHNTVSWYQQALGQGPQFIFQYYREEENGRGNFPPRFSGLQFPNYSSELNVNALELDDSALYLCASSLLGADEKLFFGSGTQLSVL.